The following is a TCR beta chain sequence with its context. Its specificity is unknown. This specimen belongs to a study of T cell responses to AZD1222 COVID-19 vaccine. Trimming cost V 2 bases and J 4 bases, with 8 bases left between them. This CDR3 region has 12 residues. Per germline, CDR1 SQVTM and CDR2 ANQGSEA. Broader study findings: Reportedly, close to half of spike-specific TCRs are directed against unmutated variant regions. Only 5 or 6 AZD1222 recipients tested seropositive at baseline. The donor cohort was predominantly white British with a female majority, and clonal diversity may have been underestimated.

Measured with immunoSEQ multiplex PCR; TCRdb has only the in-frame clones, and not every one. The data hold about 78,000 clones, with 85% to 90% observed a single time. This TCR was sampled from an adult who received the AZD1222 COVID-19 vaccine. The sequences come from peripheral blood, collected 28 days after the second AZD1222 dose. V usage is TRBV29-1 and J usage is TRBJ1-2, with D unclear. CDR3 sequence: CSVETGSYGYTF. DNA for the CDR3: TGCAGCGTTGAAACGGGTAGCTATGGCTACACCTTC.